This T cell receptor (beta chain) was obtained from a study of blood T cell repertoires in COVID-19. The wider study: T cells, B-cell-depleted T cells, or PBMCs provided the cDNA or gDNA that served as material.

The participants were between roughly 18 and 89 years old and came from 20 to 30 US areas. Cohorts were assigned according to the clinical history that participants reported. Germline assignment: CDR1 SGHNT and CDR2 YYREEE (reference sequence). Trimming cost V 3 bases and J 5 bases, with 15 bases left between them. The CDR3 is 14 residues long. Under the authors' procedure: Cell counts per sample came from amplifying reference gene primers. The method was immunoSEQ multiplex PCR; TCRdb's version includes in-frame clones alone and lacks a portion of them. V and J calls and clone size are given by that table; D and trimming were obtained from the DNA. Found here are about 240,000 clones, roughly 90% of them singletons; the top ten hold approximately 2.4%.

The specimen sequenced was PBMCs or T cells enriched from blood (not recorded which). The TCR was taken from a woman in her 30s with acute COVID-19. The V gene is TRBV5-4, the J gene TRBJ2-7; a weak D match, TRBD1 (6 bases). The CDR3 DNA is TGTGCCAGCAGCTCCCGGGACAAAGGGGACGAGCAGTACTTC. It specifies CASSSRDKGDEQYF.